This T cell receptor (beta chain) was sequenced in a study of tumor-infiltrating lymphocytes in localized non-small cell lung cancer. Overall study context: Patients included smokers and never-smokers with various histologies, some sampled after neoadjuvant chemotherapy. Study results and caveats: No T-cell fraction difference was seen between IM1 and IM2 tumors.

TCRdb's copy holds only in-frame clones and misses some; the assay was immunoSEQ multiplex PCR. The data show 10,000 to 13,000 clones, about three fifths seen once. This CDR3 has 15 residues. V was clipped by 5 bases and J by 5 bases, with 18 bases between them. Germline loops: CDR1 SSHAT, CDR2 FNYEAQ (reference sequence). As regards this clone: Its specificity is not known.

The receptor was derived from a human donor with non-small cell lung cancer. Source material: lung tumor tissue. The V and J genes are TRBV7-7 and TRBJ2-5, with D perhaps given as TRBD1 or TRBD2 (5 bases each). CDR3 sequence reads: CASSEAWGSWETQYF. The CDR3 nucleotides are TGTGCCAGCAGCGAAGCCTGGGGGTCCTGGGAGACCCAGTACTTC.